This record covers a single TCR beta chain. What it binds is unknown. Each individual donor underwent a draw of around 9.8 milliliters of peripheral blood. Isolation per sample recovered at least 6 million PBMCs. This record comes from a study of blood T cells in healthy people across ages. For the study at large: About one barcoded beta molecule per two T cells was captured by template switching.

A sample-barcoded 5' primer and a J-beta primer mix were used in a second PCR of about 7 to 12 cycles. TCRdb fed the 5' RACE reads into MiXCR, producing one record per CDR3 protein. The data hold 2 million or so distinct CDR3 sequences, with 40% to 55% observed a single time. Whole-study findings and limits: With unsorted PBMCs, a conclusive comparison of naive versus antigen-experienced cells was not possible.

Trimming stripped 5 bases from V and 0 bases from J, with 13 bases between. Germline-derived CDR1 and CDR2 are MNHEY and SVGAGI. This CDR3 is 15 amino acids long. The material sequenced was blood. This receptor was obtained from a woman aged 40 to 49 in good health. The chain uses TRBV6-5 and TRBJ1-2, with TRBD1 as a possible D gene (6 bases). DNA for the CDR3: TGTGCCAGCAGTGATCGACAGGCCCCTAACTATGGCTACACCTTC. It translates to CASSDRQAPNYGYTF.